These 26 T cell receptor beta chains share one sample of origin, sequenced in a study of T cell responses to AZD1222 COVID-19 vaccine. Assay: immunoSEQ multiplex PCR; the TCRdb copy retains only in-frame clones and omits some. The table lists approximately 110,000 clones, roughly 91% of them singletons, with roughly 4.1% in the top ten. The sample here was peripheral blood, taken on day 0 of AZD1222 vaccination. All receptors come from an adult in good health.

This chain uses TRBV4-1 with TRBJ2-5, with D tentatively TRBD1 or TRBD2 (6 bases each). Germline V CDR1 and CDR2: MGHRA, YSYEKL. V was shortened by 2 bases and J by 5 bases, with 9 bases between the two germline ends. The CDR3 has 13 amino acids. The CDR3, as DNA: TGCGCCAGCAGCCAATGGAGGGGGGAGACCCAGTACTTC. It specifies CASSQWRGETQYF.

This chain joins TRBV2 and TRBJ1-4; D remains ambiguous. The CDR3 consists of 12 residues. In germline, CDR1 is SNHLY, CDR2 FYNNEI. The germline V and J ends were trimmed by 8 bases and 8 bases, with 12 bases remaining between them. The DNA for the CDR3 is TGTGCCAGCGCATATTGGGAGGAAAAACTGTTTTTT. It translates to CASAYWEEKLFF. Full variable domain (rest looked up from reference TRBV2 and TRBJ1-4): EPEVTQTPSHQVTQMGQEVILRCVPISNHLYFYWYRQILGQKVEFLVSFYNNEISEKSEIFDDQFSVERPDGSNFTLKIRSTKLEDSAMYFCASAYWEEKLFFGSGTQLSVL.

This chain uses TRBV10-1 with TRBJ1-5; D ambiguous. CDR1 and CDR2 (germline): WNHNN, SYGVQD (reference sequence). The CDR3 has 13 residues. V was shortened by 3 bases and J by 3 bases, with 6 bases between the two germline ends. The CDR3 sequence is CASSEGYNQPQHF. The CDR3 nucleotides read TGCGCCAGCAGTGAAGGGTACAATCAGCCCCAGCATTTT.

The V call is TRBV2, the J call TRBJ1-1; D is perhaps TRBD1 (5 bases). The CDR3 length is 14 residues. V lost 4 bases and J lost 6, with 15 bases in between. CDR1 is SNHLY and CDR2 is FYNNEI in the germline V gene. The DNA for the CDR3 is TGTGCCAGCAGTGGGATTGGGGCGGCCGCTGAAGCTTTCTTT. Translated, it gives CASSGIGAAAEAFF.

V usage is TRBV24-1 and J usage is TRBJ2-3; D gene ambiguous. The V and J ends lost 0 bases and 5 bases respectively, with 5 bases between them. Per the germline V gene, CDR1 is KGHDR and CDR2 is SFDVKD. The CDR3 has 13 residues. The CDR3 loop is CATSDLYVDTQYF. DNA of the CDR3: TGTGCCACCAGTGATTTGTACGTAGATACGCAGTATTTT.

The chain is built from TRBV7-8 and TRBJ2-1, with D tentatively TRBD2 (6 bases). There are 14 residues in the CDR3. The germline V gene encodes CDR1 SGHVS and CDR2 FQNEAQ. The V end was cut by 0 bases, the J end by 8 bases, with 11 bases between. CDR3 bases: TGTGCCAGCAGCTTAGCGTCAGGGAGGTATGAGCAGTTCTTC. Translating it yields CASSLASGRYEQFF.

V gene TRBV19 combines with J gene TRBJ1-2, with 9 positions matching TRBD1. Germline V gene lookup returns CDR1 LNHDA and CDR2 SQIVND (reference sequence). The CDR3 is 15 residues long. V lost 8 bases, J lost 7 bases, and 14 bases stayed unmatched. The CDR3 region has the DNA TGTGCCAGTGGGGGTCCGGGACAGGGCCCCCTTGGCTACACCTTC. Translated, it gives CASGGPGQGPLGYTF.

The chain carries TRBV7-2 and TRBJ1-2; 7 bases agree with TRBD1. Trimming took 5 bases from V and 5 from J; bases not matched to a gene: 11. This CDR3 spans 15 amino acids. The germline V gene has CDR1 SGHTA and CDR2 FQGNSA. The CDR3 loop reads CASSPQGQIQYGYTF. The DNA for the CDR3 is TGTGCCAGCAGCCCCCAGGGACAGATCCAATATGGCTACACCTTC.

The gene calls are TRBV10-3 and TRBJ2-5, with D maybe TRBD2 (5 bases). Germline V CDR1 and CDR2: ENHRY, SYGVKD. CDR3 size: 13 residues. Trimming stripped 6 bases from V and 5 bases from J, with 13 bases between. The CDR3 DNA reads TGTGCCATCAGCCCCCGGGGTGGGGAGACCCAGTACTTC. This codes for CAISPRGGETQYF.

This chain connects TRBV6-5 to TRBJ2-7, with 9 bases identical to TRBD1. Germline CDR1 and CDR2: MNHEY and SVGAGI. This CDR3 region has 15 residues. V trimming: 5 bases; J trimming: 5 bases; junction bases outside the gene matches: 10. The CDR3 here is CASSRQGVMGNEQYF. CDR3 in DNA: TGTGCCAGCAGTCGACAGGGGGTAATGGGGAACGAGCAGTACTTC.

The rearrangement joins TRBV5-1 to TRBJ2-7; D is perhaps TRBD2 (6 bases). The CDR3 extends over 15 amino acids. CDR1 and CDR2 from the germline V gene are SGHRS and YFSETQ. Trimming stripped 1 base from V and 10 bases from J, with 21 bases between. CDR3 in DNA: TGCGCCAGCAGCTTGCCTCTAGCGAACACCCCGCGTCAGTACTTC. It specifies CASSLPLANTPRQYF. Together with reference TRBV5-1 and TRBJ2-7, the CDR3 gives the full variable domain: KAGVTQTPRYLIKTRGQQVTLSCSPISGHRSVSWYQQTPGQGLQFLFEYFSETQRNKGNFPGRFSGRQFSNSRSEMNVSTLELGDSALYLCASSLPLANTPRQYFGPGTRLTVT.

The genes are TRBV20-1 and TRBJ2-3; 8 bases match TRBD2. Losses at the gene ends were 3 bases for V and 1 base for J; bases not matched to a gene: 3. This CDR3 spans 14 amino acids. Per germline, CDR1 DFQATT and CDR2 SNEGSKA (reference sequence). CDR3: CSASSGAGTDTQYF. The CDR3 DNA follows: TGCAGTGCTAGTAGCGGGGCGGGCACAGATACGCAGTATTTT.

The CDR3 sequence is CASSLGLLNTEAFF. CDR3 nucleotide sequence: TGTGCCAGCAGCTTAGGGCTTTTGAACACTGAAGCTTTCTTT. V is TRBV13 and J is TRBJ1-1; D uncertain. CDR1 is PRHDT and CDR2 is FYEKMQ in the germline V gene (reference sequence). CDR3 size: 14 residues. V lost 0 bases to trimming and J lost 0 bases, with 5 bases between them.

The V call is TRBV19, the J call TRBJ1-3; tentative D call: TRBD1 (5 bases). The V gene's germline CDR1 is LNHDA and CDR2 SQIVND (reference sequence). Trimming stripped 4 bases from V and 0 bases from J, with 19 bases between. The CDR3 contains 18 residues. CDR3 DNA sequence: TGTGCCAGTAGTAAGACATACCGGGGACTTTTCTCTGGAAACACCATATATTTT. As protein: CASSKTYRGLFSGNTIYF.

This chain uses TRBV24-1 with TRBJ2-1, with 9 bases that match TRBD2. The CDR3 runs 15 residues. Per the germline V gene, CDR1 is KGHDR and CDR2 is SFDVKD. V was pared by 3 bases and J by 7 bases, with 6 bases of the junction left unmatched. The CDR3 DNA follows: TGTGCCACCAGTGATCAGGGTAGCGGGAGAAATGAGCAGTTCTTC. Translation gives CATSDQGSGRNEQFF.

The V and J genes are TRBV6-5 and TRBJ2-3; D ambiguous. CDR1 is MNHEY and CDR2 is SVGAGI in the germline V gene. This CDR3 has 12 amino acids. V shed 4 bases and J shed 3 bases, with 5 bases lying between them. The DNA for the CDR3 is TGTGCCAGCAGTTTCCATACAGATACGCAGTATTTT. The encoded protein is CASSFHTDTQYF.

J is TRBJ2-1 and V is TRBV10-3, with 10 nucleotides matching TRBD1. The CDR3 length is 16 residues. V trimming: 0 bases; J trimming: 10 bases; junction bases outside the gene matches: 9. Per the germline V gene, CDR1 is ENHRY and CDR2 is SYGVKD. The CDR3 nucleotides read TGTGCCATCAGTGAGTCTACGGGACAGGGGTTTCTGGAGCAGTTCTTC. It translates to CAISESTGQGFLEQFF.

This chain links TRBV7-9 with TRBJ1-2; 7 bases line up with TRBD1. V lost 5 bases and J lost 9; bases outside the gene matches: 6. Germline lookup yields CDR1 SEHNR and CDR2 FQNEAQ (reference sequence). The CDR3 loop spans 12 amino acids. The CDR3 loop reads CASSLQGPRYTF. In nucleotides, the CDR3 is TGTGCCAGCAGCCTACAGGGGCCGCGCTACACCTTC.

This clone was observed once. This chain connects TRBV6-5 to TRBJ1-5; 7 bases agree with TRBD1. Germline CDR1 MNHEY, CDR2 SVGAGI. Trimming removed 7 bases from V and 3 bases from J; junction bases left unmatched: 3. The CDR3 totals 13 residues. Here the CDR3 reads CASNGQVNQPQHF. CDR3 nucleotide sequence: TGTGCCAGCAATGGACAGGTCAATCAGCCCCAGCATTTT.

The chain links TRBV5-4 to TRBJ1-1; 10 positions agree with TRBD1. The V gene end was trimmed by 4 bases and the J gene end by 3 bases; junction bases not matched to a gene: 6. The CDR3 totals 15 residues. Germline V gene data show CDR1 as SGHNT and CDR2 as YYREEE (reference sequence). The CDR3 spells CASSPRDRGDTEAFF. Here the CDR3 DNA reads TGTGCCAGCAGCCCCCGGGACAGGGGTGACACTGAAGCTTTCTTT.

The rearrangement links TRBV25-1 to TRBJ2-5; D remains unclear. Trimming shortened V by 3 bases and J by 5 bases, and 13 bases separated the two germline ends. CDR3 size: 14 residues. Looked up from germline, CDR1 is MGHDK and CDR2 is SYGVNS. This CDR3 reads CASSDRVGWETQYF. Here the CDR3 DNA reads TGTGCCAGCAGTGATCGGGTGGGGTGGGAGACCCAGTACTTC.

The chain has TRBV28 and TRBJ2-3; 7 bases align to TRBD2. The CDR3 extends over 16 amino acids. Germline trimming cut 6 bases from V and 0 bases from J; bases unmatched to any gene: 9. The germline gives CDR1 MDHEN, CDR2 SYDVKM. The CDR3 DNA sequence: TGTGCCAGCAGGGTGTTAAGCGGGGAAAGCACAGATACGCAGTATTTT. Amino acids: CASRVLSGESTDTQYF.

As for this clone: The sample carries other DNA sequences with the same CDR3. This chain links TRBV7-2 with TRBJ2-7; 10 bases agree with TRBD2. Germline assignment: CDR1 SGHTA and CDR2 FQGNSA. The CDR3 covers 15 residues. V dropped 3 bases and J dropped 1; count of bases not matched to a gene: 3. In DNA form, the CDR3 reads TGTGCCAGCAGCTTGGCTAGCGGGAGTTCCTACGAGCAGTACTTC. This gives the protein CASSLASGSSYEQYF.

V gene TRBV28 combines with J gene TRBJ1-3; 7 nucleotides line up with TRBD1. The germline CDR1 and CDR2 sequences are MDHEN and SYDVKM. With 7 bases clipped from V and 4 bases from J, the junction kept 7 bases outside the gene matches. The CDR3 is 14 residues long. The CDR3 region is CASNLDRAGNTIYF. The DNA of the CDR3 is TGTGCCAGCAACTTAGACAGGGCAGGAAACACCATATATTTT.

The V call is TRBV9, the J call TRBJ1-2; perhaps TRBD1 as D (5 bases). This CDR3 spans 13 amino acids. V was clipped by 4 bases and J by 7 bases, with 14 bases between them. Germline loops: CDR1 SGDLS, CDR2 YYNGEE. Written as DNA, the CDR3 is TGTGCCAGCAGCCCCGACAGATCCCGTGGCTACACCTTC. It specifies CASSPDRSRGYTF.

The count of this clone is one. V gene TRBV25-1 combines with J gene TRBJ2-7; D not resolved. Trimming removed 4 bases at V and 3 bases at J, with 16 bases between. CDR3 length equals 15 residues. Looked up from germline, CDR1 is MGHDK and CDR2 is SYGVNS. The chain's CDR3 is CASSVAPPAVYEQYF. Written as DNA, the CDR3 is TGTGCCAGCAGTGTAGCCCCCCCAGCAGTCTACGAGCAGTACTTC.